This T cell receptor beta chain was recorded in a study of T-cell memory formation after mild COVID-19. The study, taken as a whole, reports: Memory sampled before infection contained some responding clones, suggesting cross-reactive memory joined. Clones that got smaller from day 15 to 85 had even CD4/CD8, while clones growing later tipped toward CD4+.

V was pared by 5 bases and J by 4 bases, with 13 bases of the junction left unmatched. In germline, CDR1 is MNHEY, CDR2 SMNVEV (reference sequence). The CDR3 runs 16 residues. In regard to this clonotype: Its antigen is not identified.

TCRdb re-derived calls from the 5' RACE reads in MiXCR, one entry per CDR3 protein. The data contain roughly 620,000 distinct CDR3 sequences, 18% of them singletons. This TCR came from an adult woman who had mild COVID-19 (a few samples of this study predate the infection). Cell type and time point are not known. Sequences were obtained from PBMCs or a T cell subset sorted from them (not recorded which). The rearrangement uses TRBV27 and TRBJ2-7; 8 positions match TRBD2. The CDR3 spells CASSPRLSGGRYEQYF. The CDR3 region has the DNA TGTGCCAGCAGTCCGCGTCTTTCGGGGGGGAGGTACGAGCAGTACTTC.